These T cell receptor beta chains were read from a single sample in a study of blood T cell repertoires in COVID-19. Method: immunoSEQ multiplex PCR; TCRdb's copy keeps in-frame clones and lacks some. The sample yields tens of thousands of clones, around 80% seen once. Sequencing was done on a sample of peripheral blood. The receptor source for this set is a woman older than 75 with acute or convalescent COVID-19. Both conserved end residues are part of each CDR3. The order of the fields is V gene, clone size, D gene, J gene, CDR3 protein, CDR3 DNA. D genes are given only for firm matches. Size is stated for part of the rows, as once, few or many counts, or as a class when the clone is expanded.

v_call: TRBV28
clone_size: NA
d_call: TRBD1
j_call: TRBJ2-1
cdr3_aa: CASSVEGQGLGSEQFF
cdr3_nt: TGTGCCAGCAGTGTTGAGGGACAGGGCTTGGGGAGTGAGCAGTTCTTC

v_call: TRBV19
clone_size: few
d_call: NA
j_call: TRBJ1-1
cdr3_aa: CASSTRRQSVNLNTEAFF
cdr3_nt: TGTGCCAGTAGTACCCGGCGGCAATCGGTGAACCTGAACACTGAAGCTTTCTTT

v_call: TRBV11-1
clone_size: NA
d_call: TRBD1
j_call: TRBJ1-2
cdr3_aa: CASSFVGQGRGYTF
cdr3_nt: TGTGCCAGCAGCTTCGTGGGACAGGGGCGAGGCTACACCTTC

v_call: TRBV19
clone_size: NA
d_call: TRBD1
j_call: TRBJ1-1
cdr3_aa: CASNNRGGNTEAFF
cdr3_nt: TGTGCCAGTAACAACAGGGGCGGTAACACTGAAGCTTTCTTT

v_call: TRBV5-6
clone_size: NA
d_call: NA
j_call: TRBJ1-4
cdr3_aa: CASSTRDTLNEKLFF
cdr3_nt: TGTGCCAGCAGCACCCGGGACACCCTTAATGAAAAACTGTTTTTT

v_call: TRBV7-8
clone_size: NA
d_call: NA
j_call: TRBJ1-2
cdr3_aa: CASSPLGGEAGGYTF
cdr3_nt: TGTGCCAGCAGCCCCCTGGGGGGGGAGGCAGGAGGCTACACCTTC

v_call: TRBV4-2
clone_size: NA
d_call: NA
j_call: TRBJ1-2
cdr3_aa: CASSQERDYGYTF
cdr3_nt: TGTGCCAGCAGCCAAGAACGGGACTATGGCTACACCTTC

v_call: TRBV3-1/TRBV3-2
clone_size: NA
d_call: NA
j_call: TRBJ2-3
cdr3_aa: CASSLGSADTQYF
cdr3_nt: TGTGCCAGCAGCCTAGGGAGCGCAGATACGCAGTATTTT

v_call: TRBV9
clone_size: NA
d_call: TRBD2
j_call: TRBJ2-3
cdr3_aa: CASSVEGRDTDTQYF
cdr3_nt: TGTGCCAGCAGCGTAGAGGGGAGGGACACAGATACGCAGTATTTT

v_call: TRBV12-3/TRBV12-4
clone_size: NA
d_call: TRBD1
j_call: TRBJ1-1
cdr3_aa: CASSPTGAEAFF
cdr3_nt: TGTGCCAGCAGTCCGACAGGGGCTGAAGCTTTCTTT

v_call: TRBV29-1
clone_size: NA
d_call: NA
j_call: TRBJ1-3
cdr3_aa: CSVFGPPGGNTIYF
cdr3_nt: TGCAGCGTTTTCGGACCTCCGGGAGGAAACACCATATATTTT

v_call: TRBV2
clone_size: NA
d_call: NA
j_call: TRBJ1-4
cdr3_aa: CASSERLATNEKLFF
cdr3_nt: TGTGCCAGCAGTGAGCGCCTCGCAACTAATGAAAAACTGTTTTTT

v_call: TRBV11-3
clone_size: NA
d_call: TRBD2
j_call: TRBJ2-7
cdr3_aa: CASSPWIAGTYEQYF
cdr3_nt: TGTGCCAGCAGCCCATGGATAGCGGGTACCTACGAGCAGTACTTC

v_call: TRBV7-9
clone_size: NA
d_call: TRBD1
j_call: TRBJ2-7
cdr3_aa: CASSSPGTGGYEQYF
cdr3_nt: TGTGCCAGCAGCTCTCCCGGGACAGGAGGCTACGAGCAGTACTTC

v_call: TRBV13
clone_size: NA
d_call: NA
j_call: TRBJ1-6
cdr3_aa: CASSLDGATPHF
cdr3_nt: TGTGCCAGCAGCTTAGATGGGGCTACCCCCCACTTT

v_call: TRBV5-1
clone_size: NA
d_call: TRBD1
j_call: TRBJ1-1
cdr3_aa: CASSFRGQGTEAFF
cdr3_nt: TGCGCCAGCAGCTTCAGGGGGCAGGGAACTGAAGCTTTCTTT

v_call: TRBV6-6
clone_size: NA
d_call: NA
j_call: TRBJ2-2
cdr3_aa: CASQAGSNTGELFF
cdr3_nt: TGTGCCAGCCAGGCGGGTTCGAACACCGGGGAGCTGTTTTTT

v_call: TRBV6-6
clone_size: NA
d_call: TRBD2
j_call: TRBJ2-7
cdr3_aa: CASSPSTGTSGGHKKSGEQYF
cdr3_nt: TGTGCCAGCAGCCCATCCACCGGGACTAGCGGGGGGCACAAGAAGTCGGGCGAGCAGTACTTC

v_call: TRBV5-8
clone_size: NA
d_call: TRBD1
j_call: TRBJ1-5
cdr3_aa: CASSWGAGGYQPQHF
cdr3_nt: TGTGCCAGCAGCTGGGGGGCAGGGGGCTATCAGCCCCAGCATTTT

v_call: TRBV5-1
clone_size: NA
d_call: NA
j_call: TRBJ1-2
cdr3_aa: CASSPLGGDFYGYTF
cdr3_nt: TGCGCCAGCAGCCCCTTGGGGGGAGACTTCTATGGCTACACCTTC

v_call: TRBV5-5
clone_size: NA
d_call: TRBD2
j_call: TRBJ2-2
cdr3_aa: CASSLGTSGNTGELFF
cdr3_nt: TGTGCCAGCAGCTTGGGAACTAGCGGGAACACCGGGGAGCTGTTTTTT

v_call: TRBV18
clone_size: NA
d_call: TRBD1
j_call: TRBJ1-3
cdr3_aa: CASSPVRGPGNTIYF
cdr3_nt: TGTGCCAGCTCACCGGTCAGGGGGCCTGGAAACACCATATATTTT

v_call: TRBV12-3/TRBV12-4
clone_size: NA
d_call: NA
j_call: TRBJ1-1
cdr3_aa: CASSVSGKAFF
cdr3_nt: TGTGCCAGCAGTGTATCAGGGAAAGCTTTCTTT

v_call: TRBV30
clone_size: NA
d_call: NA
j_call: TRBJ1-4
cdr3_aa: CAWSEVGRGEKLFF
cdr3_nt: TGTGCCTGGAGCGAGGTTGGTCGAGGTGAAAAACTGTTTTTT

v_call: TRBV7-8
clone_size: NA
d_call: NA
j_call: TRBJ2-1
cdr3_aa: CASSLIVGGEQFF
cdr3_nt: TGTGCCAGCAGCTTAATCGTAGGAGGGGAGCAGTTCTTC

v_call: TRBV5-1
clone_size: NA
d_call: NA
j_call: TRBJ1-3
cdr3_aa: CASSLAGIDGNTIYF
cdr3_nt: TGCGCCAGCAGCTTGGCGGGAATTGACGGAAACACCATATATTTT

v_call: TRBV11-2
clone_size: NA
d_call: TRBD1
j_call: TRBJ1-1
cdr3_aa: CASSRDRGQAFF
cdr3_nt: TGTGCCAGCAGCCGAGACAGGGGGCAAGCTTTCTTT

v_call: TRBV28
clone_size: once
d_call: NA
j_call: TRBJ1-3
cdr3_aa: CASSLRTVSGNTIYF
cdr3_nt: TGTGCCAGCAGTTTAAGGACTGTCTCTGGAAACACCATATATTTT

v_call: TRBV2
clone_size: NA
d_call: TRBD2
j_call: TRBJ2-1
cdr3_aa: CASSEEGLAGGPGEQFF
cdr3_nt: TGTGCCAGCAGTGAAGAGGGACTAGCGGGAGGGCCTGGTGAGCAGTTCTTC

v_call: TRBV4-2
clone_size: NA
d_call: NA
j_call: TRBJ2-5
cdr3_aa: CASSQDAGAGETQYF
cdr3_nt: TGTGCCAGCAGCCAAGATGCGGGGGCCGGGGAGACCCAGTACTTC

v_call: TRBV7-2
clone_size: NA
d_call: TRBD2
j_call: TRBJ2-1
cdr3_aa: CASSLAERGGRNEQFF
cdr3_nt: TGTGCCAGCAGCTTAGCGGAGCGGGGGGGCAGGAATGAGCAGTTCTTC

v_call: TRBV2
clone_size: NA
d_call: TRBD2
j_call: TRBJ2-3
cdr3_aa: CASSVTSGGDTQYF
cdr3_nt: TGTGCCAGCAGTGTTACTAGCGGGGGAGATACGCAGTATTTT

v_call: TRBV6-5
clone_size: NA
d_call: TRBD1
j_call: TRBJ1-4
cdr3_aa: CASSSQGSDSEKLFF
cdr3_nt: TGTGCCAGCAGTTCACAGGGGAGCGATAGTGAAAAACTGTTTTTT

v_call: TRBV12-3/TRBV12-4
clone_size: NA
d_call: NA
j_call: TRBJ1-2
cdr3_aa: CATSGNAYGYTF
cdr3_nt: TGTGCCACCTCGGGGAACGCCTATGGCTACACCTTC

v_call: TRBV9
clone_size: once
d_call: NA
j_call: TRBJ1-3
cdr3_aa: CASSVSGQYPGNTIYF
cdr3_nt: TGTGCCAGCAGCGTTAGTGGACAGTATCCTGGAAACACCATATATTTT

v_call: TRBV15
clone_size: NA
d_call: TRBD1
j_call: TRBJ1-3
cdr3_aa: CATAELEQGKNTIYF
cdr3_nt: TGTGCCACCGCTGAATTGGAACAGGGGAAAAACACCATATATTTT

v_call: TRBV6-5
clone_size: NA
d_call: NA
j_call: TRBJ1-4
cdr3_aa: CASRGLNEKLFF
cdr3_nt: TGTGCCAGCAGGGGCCTTAATGAAAAACTGTTTTTT

v_call: TRBV3-1/TRBV3-2
clone_size: few
d_call: TRBD2
j_call: TRBJ2-4
cdr3_aa: CASSSGTAGGNRGNIQYF
cdr3_nt: TGTGCCAGCAGCTCCGGAACAGCGGGGGGTAACCGGGGAAACATTCAGTACTTC

v_call: TRBV5-1
clone_size: NA
d_call: NA
j_call: TRBJ2-5
cdr3_aa: CASSSSQGSQETQYF
cdr3_nt: TGCGCCAGCAGTTCATCTCAGGGGTCCCAAGAGACCCAGTACTTC

v_call: TRBV9
clone_size: NA
d_call: NA
j_call: TRBJ1-6
cdr3_aa: CASSVGGGSPLHF
cdr3_nt: TGTGCCAGCAGCGTAGGGGGGGGTTCACCCCTCCACTTT

v_call: TRBV11-3
clone_size: few
d_call: TRBD2
j_call: TRBJ2-7
cdr3_aa: CASSGEDGRPGAREQYF
cdr3_nt: TGTGCCAGCAGCGGGGAGGACGGGAGGCCCGGGGCGCGCGAGCAGTACTTC

v_call: TRBV29-1
clone_size: NA
d_call: NA
j_call: TRBJ1-1
cdr3_aa: CSVARGMNTEAFF
cdr3_nt: TGCAGCGTTGCTAGAGGGATGAACACTGAAGCTTTCTTT

v_call: TRBV7-3
clone_size: NA
d_call: TRBD2
j_call: TRBJ2-3
cdr3_aa: CASSLTSGTDTDTQYF
cdr3_nt: TGTGCCAGCAGCTTAACTAGCGGGACCGACACAGATACGCAGTATTTT

v_call: TRBV7-8
clone_size: NA
d_call: NA
j_call: TRBJ1-2
cdr3_aa: CASSLAGPNYGYTF
cdr3_nt: TGTGCCAGCAGCCTAGCGGGGCCTAACTATGGCTACACCTTC

v_call: TRBV28
clone_size: NA
d_call: TRBD1
j_call: TRBJ1-1
cdr3_aa: CASRKGANTEAFF
cdr3_nt: TGTGCCAGCCGCAAGGGGGCGAACACTGAAGCTTTCTTT

v_call: TRBV13
clone_size: NA
d_call: TRBD1
j_call: TRBJ1-1
cdr3_aa: CASSSYLGQGAAFF
cdr3_nt: TGTGCCAGCAGCTCCTACCTTGGACAGGGTGCAGCTTTCTTT

v_call: TRBV28
clone_size: NA
d_call: NA
j_call: TRBJ2-1
cdr3_aa: CASSLRRQGAASHHNEQFF
cdr3_nt: TGTGCCAGCAGTTTAAGACGGCAGGGCGCTGCGTCCCATCACAATGAGCAGTTCTTC